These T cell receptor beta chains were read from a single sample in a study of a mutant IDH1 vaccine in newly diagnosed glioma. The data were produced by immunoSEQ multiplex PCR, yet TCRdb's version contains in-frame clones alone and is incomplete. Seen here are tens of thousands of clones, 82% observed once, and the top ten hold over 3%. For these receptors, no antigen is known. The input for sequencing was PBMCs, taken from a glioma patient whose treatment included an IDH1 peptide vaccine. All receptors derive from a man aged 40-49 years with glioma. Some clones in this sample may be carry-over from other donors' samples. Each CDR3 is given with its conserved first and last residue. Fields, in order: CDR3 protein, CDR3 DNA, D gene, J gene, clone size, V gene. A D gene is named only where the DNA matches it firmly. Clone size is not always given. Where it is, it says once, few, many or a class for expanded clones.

CDR3 protein: CASSLITAGNTIYF; CDR3 DNA: TGTGCCAGCAGCTTAATTACGGCCGGAAACACCATATATTTT; D gene: NA; J gene: TRBJ1-3; clone size: NA; V gene: TRBV7-9
CDR3 protein: CASSLGKGTGDEQYF; CDR3 DNA: TGCGCCAGCAGCTTGGGTAAGGGAACAGGGGACGAGCAGTACTTC; D gene: TRBD1; J gene: TRBJ2-7; clone size: NA; V gene: TRBV5-1
CDR3 protein: CAISRIPGGDTQYF; CDR3 DNA: TGTGCCATCAGCAGAATACCAGGGGGCGATACGCAGTATTTT; D gene: TRBD1; J gene: TRBJ2-3; clone size: once; V gene: TRBV10-3
CDR3 protein: CASSLAGLSSYNEQFF; CDR3 DNA: TGTGCCAGCAGCTTAGCAGGGTTGAGCTCCTACAATGAGCAGTTCTTC; D gene: NA; J gene: TRBJ2-1; clone size: NA; V gene: TRBV11-2
CDR3 protein: CASSLSEGSLSPLHF; CDR3 DNA: TGTGCCAGCAGCTTGTCCGAGGGTAGTCTATCACCCCTCCACTTT; D gene: NA; J gene: TRBJ1-6; clone size: NA; V gene: TRBV5-5
CDR3 protein: CASSLLFPSSTDTQYF; CDR3 DNA: TGTGCCAGCAGCTTACTCTTCCCTTCAAGCACAGATACGCAGTATTTT; D gene: NA; J gene: TRBJ2-3; clone size: NA; V gene: TRBV6-7
CDR3 protein: CASSIGGSEVGQPQHF; CDR3 DNA: TGTGCCAGTAGTATAGGAGGGTCAGAGGTAGGCCAGCCCCAGCATTTT; D gene: NA; J gene: TRBJ1-5; clone size: NA; V gene: TRBV19
CDR3 protein: CASSSQSNTEAFF; CDR3 DNA: TGTGCCAGCAGTTCACAGTCGAACACTGAAGCTTTCTTT; D gene: NA; J gene: TRBJ1-1; clone size: few; V gene: TRBV7-3
CDR3 protein: CASNDRGETQYF; CDR3 DNA: TGCGCCAGCAACGACAGGGGAGAGACCCAGTACTTC; D gene: TRBD1; J gene: TRBJ2-5; clone size: NA; V gene: TRBV5-1
CDR3 protein: CAWSVQEYYNEQFF; CDR3 DNA: TGTGCCTGGAGTGTGCAGGAGTACTACAATGAGCAGTTCTTC; D gene: NA; J gene: TRBJ2-1; clone size: once; V gene: TRBV30
CDR3 protein: CASSQTVVAGGSSTDTQYF; CDR3 DNA: TGTGCCAGCTCACAAACCGTGGTAGCGGGGGGGTCCTCCACAGATACGCAGTATTTT; D gene: TRBD2; J gene: TRBJ2-3; clone size: NA; V gene: TRBV18
CDR3 protein: CASSLPGATLELFF; CDR3 DNA: TGTGCCAGCAGCTTGCCAGGGGCAACCTTGGAGCTGTTTTTT; D gene: NA; J gene: TRBJ2-2; clone size: NA; V gene: TRBV5-5
CDR3 protein: CSVERTGHLYGYTF; CDR3 DNA: TGCAGCGTTGAGAGGACAGGCCACCTCTATGGCTACACCTTC; D gene: TRBD1; J gene: TRBJ1-2; clone size: NA; V gene: TRBV29-1
CDR3 protein: CASSFSGAANYGYTF; CDR3 DNA: TGCGCCAGCAGCTTTTCGGGGGCGGCTAACTATGGCTACACCTTC; D gene: NA; J gene: TRBJ1-2; clone size: NA; V gene: TRBV5-1
CDR3 protein: CASSLISSGGNEQFF; CDR3 DNA: TGCGCCAGCAGCTTAATCTCTAGTGGAGGCAATGAGCAGTTCTTC; D gene: NA; J gene: TRBJ2-1; clone size: NA; V gene: TRBV5-1
CDR3 protein: CASSQEPRDTYNEQFF; CDR3 DNA: TGCGCCAGCAGCCAAGAGCCTAGAGATACCTACAATGAGCAGTTCTTC; D gene: NA; J gene: TRBJ2-1; clone size: NA; V gene: TRBV4-1
CDR3 protein: CASSPDTGREAFF; CDR3 DNA: TGCGCCAGCAGCCCCGACACAGGGAGGGAAGCTTTCTTT; D gene: NA; J gene: TRBJ1-1; clone size: once; V gene: TRBV5-1
CDR3 protein: CASSITEKTEAFF; CDR3 DNA: TGTGCCAGTAGTATCACGGAAAAGACTGAAGCTTTCTTT; D gene: NA; J gene: TRBJ1-1; clone size: NA; V gene: TRBV19
CDR3 protein: CASSLQSVDTDTQYF; CDR3 DNA: TGCGCCAGCAGCTTACAGTCCGTTGATACAGATACGCAGTATTTT; D gene: NA; J gene: TRBJ2-3; clone size: NA; V gene: TRBV5-1
CDR3 protein: CASIRRGNSYEQYF; CDR3 DNA: TGTGCCAGCATTCGTCGCGGGAACTCCTACGAGCAGTACTTC; D gene: NA; J gene: TRBJ2-7; clone size: NA; V gene: TRBV2
CDR3 protein: CASSQDPVEEQYF; CDR3 DNA: TGCGCCAGCAGCCAAGATCCCGTGGAAGAGCAGTACTTC; D gene: NA; J gene: TRBJ2-7; clone size: NA; V gene: TRBV4-1
CDR3 protein: CASSPGTGQPPLHF; CDR3 DNA: TGCGCCAGCAGCCCCGGGACAGGGCAGCCACCCCTCCACTTT; D gene: TRBD1; J gene: TRBJ1-6; clone size: NA; V gene: TRBV4-1
CDR3 protein: CASSAPGQGHFSEAFF; CDR3 DNA: TGTGCCAGCAGCGCCCCGGGACAGGGGCATTTCTCGGAAGCTTTCTTT; D gene: TRBD1; J gene: TRBJ1-1; clone size: once; V gene: TRBV7-9
CDR3 protein: CASSQNGQLAKNIQYF; CDR3 DNA: TGTGCCAGCAGCCAGAATGGACAGCTAGCCAAAAACATTCAGTACTTC; D gene: NA; J gene: TRBJ2-4; clone size: NA; V gene: TRBV5-4
CDR3 protein: CASSPGQGTGTF; CDR3 DNA: TGTGCCAGCTCACCAGGACAGGGCACCGGCACCTTC; D gene: TRBD1; J gene: TRBJ1-2; clone size: few; V gene: TRBV18
CDR3 protein: CASSSERDRANEKLFF; CDR3 DNA: TGTGCCAGCAGTTCCGAACGGGACAGGGCTAATGAAAAACTGTTTTTT; D gene: TRBD1; J gene: TRBJ1-4; clone size: NA; V gene: TRBV6-5
CDR3 protein: CASSVTGGTGELFF; CDR3 DNA: TGTGCCAGCAGCGTAACAGGGGGCACCGGGGAGCTGTTTTTT; D gene: TRBD1; J gene: TRBJ2-2; clone size: NA; V gene: TRBV9
CDR3 protein: CASSSQTGAPGNEQFF; CDR3 DNA: TGTGCCAGCAGCTCACAAACGGGGGCTCCTGGCAATGAGCAGTTCTTC; D gene: NA; J gene: TRBJ2-1; clone size: few; V gene: TRBV7-2
CDR3 protein: CASSFGAQVPGGTF; CDR3 DNA: TGTGCCAGCAGCTTTGGGGCCCAGGTGCCGGGGGGCACCTTC; D gene: NA; J gene: TRBJ1-2; clone size: NA; V gene: TRBV5-8
CDR3 protein: CASSNPTENTEAFF; CDR3 DNA: TGTGCCAGCAGTAATCCGACAGAGAACACTGAAGCTTTCTTT; D gene: NA; J gene: TRBJ1-1; clone size: NA; V gene: TRBV2
CDR3 protein: CASSVLGRANEKLFF; CDR3 DNA: TGTGCCAGCAGCGTTTTAGGGAGGGCTAATGAAAAACTGTTTTTT; D gene: NA; J gene: TRBJ1-4; clone size: NA; V gene: TRBV9
CDR3 protein: CASSASGGADTQYF; CDR3 DNA: TGTGCCAGCAGTGCTAGCGGGGGGGCAGATACGCAGTATTTT; D gene: TRBD2; J gene: TRBJ2-3; clone size: NA; V gene: TRBV6-4
CDR3 protein: CASRPAGGETEAFF; CDR3 DNA: TGCGCCAGCAGGCCGGCAGGGGGCGAAACTGAAGCTTTCTTT; D gene: TRBD1; J gene: TRBJ1-1; clone size: NA; V gene: TRBV4-1
CDR3 protein: CASSGQGVWTEAFF; CDR3 DNA: TGTGCCAGCAGCGGGCAGGGAGTTTGGACTGAAGCTTTCTTT; D gene: NA; J gene: TRBJ1-1; clone size: NA; V gene: TRBV7-9
CDR3 protein: CASSSLGDFTEAFF; CDR3 DNA: TGTGCCAGCAGCTCACTGGGGGACTTCACTGAAGCTTTCTTT; D gene: NA; J gene: TRBJ1-1; clone size: NA; V gene: TRBV7-8
CDR3 protein: CAVNRGGGNIAKNIQYF; CDR3 DNA: TGTGCCGTAAACCGGGGCGGGGGGAATATAGCCAAAAACATTCAGTACTTC; D gene: TRBD2; J gene: TRBJ2-4; clone size: NA; V gene: TRBV7-2
CDR3 protein: CAISEPSGGPDQETQYF; CDR3 DNA: TGTGCCATCAGTGAGCCTAGCGGGGGGCCAGACCAAGAGACCCAGTACTTC; D gene: TRBD2; J gene: TRBJ2-5; clone size: medium-sized; V gene: TRBV10-3
CDR3 protein: CASSPGRPPYEQYF; CDR3 DNA: TGTGCCAGCAGTCCCGGGAGGCCACCCTACGAGCAGTACTTC; D gene: TRBD2; J gene: TRBJ2-7; clone size: NA; V gene: TRBV6-5
CDR3 protein: CASSQPGGDTQYF; CDR3 DNA: TGCGCCAGCAGCCAACCCGGAGGAGATACGCAGTATTTT; D gene: NA; J gene: TRBJ2-3; clone size: NA; V gene: TRBV4-1
CDR3 protein: CSVEDNLNTEAFF; CDR3 DNA: TGCAGCGTTGAAGACAACCTGAACACTGAAGCTTTCTTT; D gene: NA; J gene: TRBJ1-1; clone size: NA; V gene: TRBV29-1
CDR3 protein: CASSDQTGTYEQYF; CDR3 DNA: TGTGCCAGCAGTGACCAGACAGGAACCTACGAGCAGTACTTC; D gene: NA; J gene: TRBJ2-7; clone size: NA; V gene: TRBV2
CDR3 protein: CASVSGLGNTIYF; CDR3 DNA: TGTGCCAGCGTGTCCGGTTTGGGGAACACCATATATTTT; D gene: NA; J gene: TRBJ1-3; clone size: NA; V gene: TRBV2
CDR3 protein: CASSPNRDRGHHEQFF; CDR3 DNA: TGCGCCAGCAGCCCCAACCGGGACAGGGGCCACCATGAGCAGTTCTTC; D gene: TRBD1; J gene: TRBJ2-1; clone size: NA; V gene: TRBV5-1
CDR3 protein: CASSQDRGGTKETQYF; CDR3 DNA: TGCGCCAGCAGCCAAGATCGGGGAGGAACCAAAGAGACCCAGTACTTC; D gene: NA; J gene: TRBJ2-5; clone size: NA; V gene: TRBV4-1
CDR3 protein: CASSARQASGGHGTQYF; CDR3 DNA: TGTGCCAGCAGCGCCCGGCAGGCTAGCGGGGGGCATGGGACCCAGTACTTC; D gene: TRBD2; J gene: TRBJ2-5; clone size: NA; V gene: TRBV9
CDR3 protein: CSVEAGPTGSPLYEQYF; CDR3 DNA: TGCAGCGTTGAAGCAGGCCCCACAGGGTCCCCCCTCTACGAGCAGTACTTC; D gene: NA; J gene: TRBJ2-7; clone size: NA; V gene: TRBV29-1
CDR3 protein: CAWNLRRTNEKLFF; CDR3 DNA: TGTGCCTGGAACTTGAGGAGAACTAATGAAAAACTGTTTTTT; D gene: NA; J gene: TRBJ1-4; clone size: NA; V gene: TRBV30
CDR3 protein: CASSPPSGRRFSTDTQYF; CDR3 DNA: TGTGCCAGCTCACCACCTTCGGGGAGACGGTTTAGCACAGATACGCAGTATTTT; D gene: NA; J gene: TRBJ2-3; clone size: NA; V gene: TRBV18
CDR3 protein: CASRPTGGRGEKLFF; CDR3 DNA: TGTGCCAGCAGACCTACAGGGGGCCGGGGTGAAAAACTGTTTTTT; D gene: TRBD1; J gene: TRBJ1-4; clone size: once; V gene: TRBV16
CDR3 protein: CATSGDRGGEQYF; CDR3 DNA: TGTGCCACCAGCGGAGACAGGGGGGGCGAGCAGTACTTC; D gene: TRBD1; J gene: TRBJ2-7; clone size: NA; V gene: TRBV15